This TCR beta chain was obtained from a study of OX40 agonist ivuxolimab in advanced cancers. Whole-study context: In three patients, partial responses were observed, one with hepatocellular carcinoma and two with cutaneous melanoma.

Generated by immunoSEQ multiplex PCR, the TCRdb table keeps only in-frame clones and is missing some. The table lists about 69,000 clones, around 87% of them singletons. A remark on this clone: The antigen remains undetermined.

Germline lookup yields CDR1 SGDLS and CDR2 YYNGEE. CDR3 length: 15 amino acids. Deletions cut 0 bases from V and 2 bases from J, with 12 bases between. Study-wide results and caveats: The CD4+ and CD8+ T cells in the blood had expanded clonally by week 6 at 0.1 to 3.0 mg/kg.

The rearrangement links TRBV9 to TRBJ2-7; D unresolved. This TCR was recovered from an adult with an advanced solid tumor such as melanoma, head and neck, liver or kidney cancer. Sequencing used CD4+ or CD8+ T cells sorted from blood, obtained in a trial of the OX40 agonist ivuxolimab. CDR3 residues: CASSVGGRPTYEQYF. The CDR3 DNA is TGTGCCAGCAGCGTAGGAGGCAGGCCAACCTACGAGCAGTACTTC.